A selection of T cell receptor beta chains follows, all from one sample in a study of T cells in Graves' hyperthyroidism and ophthalmopathy. MiXCR, run by TCRdb on the multiplex PCR reads, gives a single entry per CDR3 protein. Among approximately 560,000 distinct CDR3 sequences listed, approximately 14% were seen once. Sequenced input: blood. These receptors all come from a woman in her 30s with Graves' hyperthyroidism. Both conserved end residues are part of each CDR3. The order of the fields is V gene, J gene, CDR3 protein.

V: TRBV28
J: TRBJ1-1
CDR3: CASRPGGANTEAFF

V: TRBV7-6
J: TRBJ2-7
CDR3: CASSWRLADSYEQYF

V: TRBV6-1
J: TRBJ2-5
CDR3: CASREPTSLAKTQYF

V: TRBV2
J: TRBJ2-3
CDR3: CASRPSGSTDTQYF

V: TRBV5-1
J: TRBJ1-1
CDR3: CASSLLQGVGVEAFF

V: TRBV6-2/TRBV6-3
J: TRBJ2-7
CDR3: CASSYSGGRSYEQYF

V: TRBV3-1
J: TRBJ2-7
CDR3: CASSQVVGYEQYF

V: TRBV20-1
J: TRBJ2-7
CDR3: CSASIPQGAHEQYF

V: TRBV12-3/TRBV12-4
J: TRBJ2-3
CDR3: CASSLSTGGVARTDTQYF

V: TRBV28
J: TRBJ1-6
CDR3: CASSLGGVNSPLHF

V: TRBV20-1
J: TRBJ2-5
CDR3: CSARFPVQETQYF

V: TRBV28
J: TRBJ1-1
CDR3: CASSFTQGTDTEAFF

V: TRBV27
J: TRBJ2-7
CDR3: CASSLLATRNEQYF

V: TRBV9
J: TRBJ2-7
CDR3: CASSWRQGYEQYF

V: TRBV2
J: TRBJ1-5
CDR3: CASSELGQGGSQPQHF

V: TRBV28
J: TRBJ1-2
CDR3: CASSAPGGNHGYTF

V: TRBV6-5
J: TRBJ2-7
CDR3: CASSYSTAGGPGEQYF

V: TRBV5-1
J: TRBJ1-1
CDR3: CASSAKSETEAFF

V: TRBV11-2
J: TRBJ1-1
CDR3: CASSLWGDGDTEAFF

V: TRBV12-3/TRBV12-4
J: TRBJ2-7
CDR3: CASSGNSYEQYF

V: TRBV6-5
J: TRBJ1-1
CDR3: CASSYSATGGLRTEAFF

V: TRBV5-1
J: TRBJ2-1
CDR3: CASSLGGRENNEQFF

V: TRBV6-6
J: TRBJ2-1
CDR3: CASSYSGALSDEQFF

V: TRBV18
J: TRBJ1-1
CDR3: CASSPRVGSTEAFF

V: TRBV5-1
J: TRBJ2-7
CDR3: CASSFELAGGGEQYF

V: TRBV20-1
J: TRBJ1-4
CDR3: CSARDLIRQTSNEKLFF

V: TRBV20-1
J: TRBJ2-1
CDR3: CSARPGTSGSLRTYNEQFF

V: TRBV18
J: TRBJ2-1
CDR3: CASSPTKGPYNEQFF

V: TRBV30
J: TRBJ1-5
CDR3: CAWSVGSSNQPQHF

V: TRBV20-1
J: TRBJ2-5
CDR3: CSASPPMTGSGETQYF

V: TRBV6-1
J: TRBJ2-1
CDR3: CASSYGVGEQFF

V: TRBV2
J: TRBJ2-6
CDR3: CASRGGANVLTF

V: TRBV7-8
J: TRBJ2-2
CDR3: CASSLAPRGNTGELFF

V: TRBV11-2
J: TRBJ2-1
CDR3: CASSLVFGTMRAQFF

V: TRBV19
J: TRBJ2-7
CDR3: CASSSGRPFYEQYF

V: TRBV2
J: TRBJ1-1
CDR3: CASLSGRNTEAFF

V: TRBV6-5
J: TRBJ1-1
CDR3: CASSYSLNTEAFF

V: TRBV10-3
J: TRBJ1-3
CDR3: CAIGPGFSGNTIYF

V: TRBV30
J: TRBJ1-1
CDR3: CAWSLRRMNTEAFF

V: TRBV6-1
J: TRBJ2-3
CDR3: CASSEKRRNTQYF

V: TRBV20-1
J: TRBJ2-2
CDR3: CSADYTSGGNTGELFF

V: TRBV12-3/TRBV12-4
J: TRBJ2-2
CDR3: CASSFGTGWTGELFF

V: TRBV5-1
J: TRBJ2-7
CDR3: CASATGGSSYEQYF